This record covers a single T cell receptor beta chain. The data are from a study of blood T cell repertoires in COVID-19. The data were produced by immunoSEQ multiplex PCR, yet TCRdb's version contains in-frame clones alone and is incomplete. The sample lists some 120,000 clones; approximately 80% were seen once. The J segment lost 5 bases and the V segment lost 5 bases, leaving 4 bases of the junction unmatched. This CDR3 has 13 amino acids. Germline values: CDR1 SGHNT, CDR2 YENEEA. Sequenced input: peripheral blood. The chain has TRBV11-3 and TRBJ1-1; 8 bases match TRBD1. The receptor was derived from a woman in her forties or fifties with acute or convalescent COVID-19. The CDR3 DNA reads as TGTGCCAGCAGCGTGGACAGGGAGACTGAAGCTTTCTTT. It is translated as CASSVDRETEAFF. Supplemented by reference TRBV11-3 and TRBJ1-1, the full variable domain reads EAGVVQSPRYKIIEKKQPVAFWCNPISGHNTLYWYLQNLGQGPELLIRYENEEAVDDSQLPKDRFSAERLKGVDSTLKIQPAELGDSAVYLCASSVDRETEAFFGQGTRLTVV.